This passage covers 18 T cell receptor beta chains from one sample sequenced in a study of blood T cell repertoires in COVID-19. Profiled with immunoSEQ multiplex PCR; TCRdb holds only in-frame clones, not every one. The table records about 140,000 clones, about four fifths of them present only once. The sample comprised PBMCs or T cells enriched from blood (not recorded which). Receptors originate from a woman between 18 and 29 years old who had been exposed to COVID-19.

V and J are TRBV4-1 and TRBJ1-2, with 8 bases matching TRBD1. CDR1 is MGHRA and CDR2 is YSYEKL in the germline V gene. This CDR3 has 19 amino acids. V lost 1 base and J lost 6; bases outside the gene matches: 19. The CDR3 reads CASSQAGRAGGIAKDGYTF. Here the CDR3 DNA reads TGCGCCAGCAGCCAAGCCGGTAGGGCAGGGGGCATCGCTAAGGATGGCTACACCTTC.

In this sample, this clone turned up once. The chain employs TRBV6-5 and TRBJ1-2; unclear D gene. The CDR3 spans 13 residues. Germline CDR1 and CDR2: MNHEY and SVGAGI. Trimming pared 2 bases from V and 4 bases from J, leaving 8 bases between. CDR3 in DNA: TGTGCCAGCAGTTACGACAAGTCCTATGGCTACACCTTC. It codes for CASSYDKSYGYTF.

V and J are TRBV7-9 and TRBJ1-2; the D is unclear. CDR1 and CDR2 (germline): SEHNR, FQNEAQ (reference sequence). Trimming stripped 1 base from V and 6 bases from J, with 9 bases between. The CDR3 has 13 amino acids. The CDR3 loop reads CASSLGPEDGYTF. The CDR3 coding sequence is TGTGCCAGCAGCTTAGGGCCTGAAGATGGCTACACCTTC.

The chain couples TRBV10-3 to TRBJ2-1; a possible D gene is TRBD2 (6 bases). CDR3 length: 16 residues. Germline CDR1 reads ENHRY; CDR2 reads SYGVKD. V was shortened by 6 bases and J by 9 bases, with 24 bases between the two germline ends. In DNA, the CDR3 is TGTGCCATCAGGAACCCGTCAGGAGGGCCGGATGGTGAGCAGTTCTTC. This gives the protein CAIRNPSGGPDGEQFF.

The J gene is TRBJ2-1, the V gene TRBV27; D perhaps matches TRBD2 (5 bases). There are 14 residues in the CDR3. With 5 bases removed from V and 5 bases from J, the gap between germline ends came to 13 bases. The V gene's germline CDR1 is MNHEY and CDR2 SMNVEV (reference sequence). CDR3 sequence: CASSPTTRNNEQFF. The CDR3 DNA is TGTGCCAGCAGTCCCACAACTAGGAACAATGAGCAGTTCTTC.

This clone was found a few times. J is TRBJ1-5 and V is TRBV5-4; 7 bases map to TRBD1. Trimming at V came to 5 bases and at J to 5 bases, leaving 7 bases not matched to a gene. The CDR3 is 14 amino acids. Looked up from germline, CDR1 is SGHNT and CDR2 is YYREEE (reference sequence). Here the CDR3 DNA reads TGTGCCAGCAGTCAACAGGGGTCCCATCAGCCCCAGCATTTT. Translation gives CASSQQGSHQPQHF.

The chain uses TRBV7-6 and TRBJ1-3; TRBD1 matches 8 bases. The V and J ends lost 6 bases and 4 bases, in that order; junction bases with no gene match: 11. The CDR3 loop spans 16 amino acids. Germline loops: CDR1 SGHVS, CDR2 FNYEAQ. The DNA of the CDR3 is TGTGCCAGCAGACCTACGACAGGGGATGGGGGAAACACCATATATTTT. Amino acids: CASRPTTGDGGNTIYF.

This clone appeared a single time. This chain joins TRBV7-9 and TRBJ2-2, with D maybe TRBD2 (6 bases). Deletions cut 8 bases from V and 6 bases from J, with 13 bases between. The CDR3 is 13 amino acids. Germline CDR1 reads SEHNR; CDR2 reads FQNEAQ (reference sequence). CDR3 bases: TGTGCCAGCGGACTAATTGGGTCCGGGGAGCTGTTTTTT. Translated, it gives CASGLIGSGELFF.

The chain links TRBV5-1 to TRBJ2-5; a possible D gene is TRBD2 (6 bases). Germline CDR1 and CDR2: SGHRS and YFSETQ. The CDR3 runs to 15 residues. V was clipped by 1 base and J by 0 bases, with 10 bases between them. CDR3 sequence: CASSLTGTHQETQYF. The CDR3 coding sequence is TGCGCCAGCAGCTTGACCGGGACTCACCAAGAGACCCAGTACTTC.

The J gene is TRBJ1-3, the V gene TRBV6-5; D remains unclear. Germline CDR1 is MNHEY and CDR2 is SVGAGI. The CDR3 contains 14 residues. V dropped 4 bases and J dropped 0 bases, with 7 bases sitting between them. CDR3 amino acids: CASSSPSSGNTIYF. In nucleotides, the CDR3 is TGTGCCAGCAGTTCACCGAGCTCTGGAAACACCATATATTTT.

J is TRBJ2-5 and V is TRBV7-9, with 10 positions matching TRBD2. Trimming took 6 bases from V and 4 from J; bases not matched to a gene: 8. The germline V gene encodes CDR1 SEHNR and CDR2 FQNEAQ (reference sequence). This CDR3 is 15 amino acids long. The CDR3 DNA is TGTGCCAGCAGTCTAGCGGGAGCTCCCTTAGAGACCCAGTACTTC. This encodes CASSLAGAPLETQYF.

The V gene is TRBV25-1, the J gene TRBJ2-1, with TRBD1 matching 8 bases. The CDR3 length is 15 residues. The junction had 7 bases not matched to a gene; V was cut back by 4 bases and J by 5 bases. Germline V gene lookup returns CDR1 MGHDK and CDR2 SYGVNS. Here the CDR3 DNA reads TGTGCCAGCAGTGGTGGCAGGGGGCTCGACAATGAGCAGTTCTTC. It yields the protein CASSGGRGLDNEQFF. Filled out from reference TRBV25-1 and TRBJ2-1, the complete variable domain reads EADIYQTPRYLVIGTGKKITLECSQTMGHDKMYWYQQDPGMELHLIHYSYGVNSTEKGDLSSESTVSRIRTEHFPLTLESARPSHTSQYLCASSGGRGLDNEQFFGPGTRLTVL.

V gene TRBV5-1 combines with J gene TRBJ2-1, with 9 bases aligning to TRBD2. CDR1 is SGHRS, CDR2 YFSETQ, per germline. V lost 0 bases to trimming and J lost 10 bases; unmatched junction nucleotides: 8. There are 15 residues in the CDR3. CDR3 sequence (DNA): TGCGCCAGCAGCTTGGGTGCGGGAGGGTCAAGGGAGCAGTTCTTC. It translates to CASSLGAGGSREQFF.

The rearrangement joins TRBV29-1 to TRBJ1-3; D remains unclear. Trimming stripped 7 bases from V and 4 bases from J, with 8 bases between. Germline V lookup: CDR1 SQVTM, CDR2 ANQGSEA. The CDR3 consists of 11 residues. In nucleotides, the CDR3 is TGCAGCGGAGGTTTGGGAAACACCATATATTTT. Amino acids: CSGGLGNTIYF.

CDR3 nucleotide sequence: TGTGCCACCAGTCAGAGCGGGAGTTTTTATGAGCAGTTCTTC. Its translation is CATSQSGSFYEQFF. The chain couples TRBV24-1 to TRBJ2-1; 8 bases are shared with TRBD2. Trimming took 6 bases from V and 8 from J; bases not matched to a gene: 8. The CDR3 covers 14 residues. Germline assignment: CDR1 KGHDR and CDR2 SFDVKD.

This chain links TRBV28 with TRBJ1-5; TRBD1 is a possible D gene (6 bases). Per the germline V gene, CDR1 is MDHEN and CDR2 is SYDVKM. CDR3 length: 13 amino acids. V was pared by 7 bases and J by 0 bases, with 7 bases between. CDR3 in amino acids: CASTQGSNQPQHF. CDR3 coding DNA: TGTGCCAGCACACAGGGTAGCAATCAGCCCCAGCATTTT.

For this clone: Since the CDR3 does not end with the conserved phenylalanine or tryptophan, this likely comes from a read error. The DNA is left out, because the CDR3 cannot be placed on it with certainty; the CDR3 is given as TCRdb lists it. The CDR3 reads CASSGEGDPH. J is TRBJ1-1 and V is TRBV2; no check of the table's D call, TRBD1, against the DNA was made. Germline CDR1 reads SNHLY; CDR2 reads FYNNEI. The CDR3 has 10 residues if both end residues are counted.

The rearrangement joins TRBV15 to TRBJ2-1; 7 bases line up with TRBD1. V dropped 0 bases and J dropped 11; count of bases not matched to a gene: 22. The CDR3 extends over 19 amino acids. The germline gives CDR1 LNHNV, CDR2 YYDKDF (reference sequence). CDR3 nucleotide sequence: TGTGCCACCAGCAGAGATCGGGTAGTTCAGGGGGTTCCTACAATGAAGCAGTTCTTC. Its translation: CATSRDRVVQGVPTMKQFF.